The next 32 T cell receptor beta chains were all read from a single sample in a study of a mutant IDH1 vaccine in newly diagnosed glioma. Their antigens are not known. Assay used: immunoSEQ multiplex PCR; TCRdb lists only in-frame clones, some missing. The sample shows tens of thousands of clones, around 86% of them seen only once. Regarding time point: week 47, end of study. Vaccine doses each comprised 300 ug of mutant IDH1 20-mer peptide, with topical imiquimod. This material consisted of PBMCs, taken from a glioma patient whose treatment included an IDH1 peptide vaccine. The receptors were sampled from a man aged 30-40 years with glioma.

The rearrangement joins TRBV5-4 to TRBJ2-2; D remains unclear. This CDR3 spans 13 amino acids. Trimming cost V 2 bases and J 3 bases, with 5 bases left between them. Germline V CDR1 and CDR2: SGHNT, YYREEE (reference sequence). The CDR3 DNA follows: TGTGCCAGCAGCTTTCAAGACACCGGGGAGCTGTTTTTT. It is translated as CASSFQDTGELFF.

The rearrangement joins TRBV4-1 to TRBJ1-1, with unresolved D. Germline loops: CDR1 MGHRA, CDR2 YSYEKL. The V gene lost 0 bases and the J gene lost 4 bases, with 15 bases spanning the gap. The CDR3 length is 16 residues. The CDR3 sequence: CASSQDLWGVGTEAFF. Written as DNA, the CDR3 is TGCGCCAGCAGCCAAGATTTGTGGGGAGTAGGCACTGAAGCTTTCTTT.

The V gene is TRBV7-2, the J gene TRBJ2-3; 10 positions match TRBD2. Germline V gene lookup returns CDR1 SGHTA and CDR2 FQGNSA. This CDR3 has 17 amino acids. With V trimmed by 1 base and J by 5 bases, 9 bases remained unmatched. The CDR3 spells CASSLEWSGGVKDTQYF. The CDR3 DNA reads TGTGCCAGCAGCTTAGAATGGAGCGGGGGGGTAAAAGATACGCAGTATTTT.

The chain carries TRBV19 and TRBJ1-5; D gene ambiguous. The CDR3 extends over 12 amino acids. CDR1 and CDR2 from the germline V gene are LNHDA and SQIVND (reference sequence). The germline V and J ends were trimmed by 8 bases and 1 base, with 6 bases remaining between them. In DNA form, the CDR3 reads TGTGCCAGTTGGGAGAGCAATCAGCCCCAGCATTTT. This codes for CASWESNQPQHF. Based on the CDR3 plus reference TRBV19 and TRBJ1-5, the full variable domain is DGGITQSPKYLFRKEGQNVTLSCEQNLNHDAMYWYRQDPGQGLRLIYYSQIVNDFQKGDIAEGYSVSREKKESFPLTVTSAQKNPTAFYLCASWESNQPQHFGDGTRLSIL.

This rearrangement joins TRBV6-1 to TRBJ1-2; 8 nucleotides match TRBD1. CDR3 length: 15 residues. The J segment lost 8 bases and the V segment lost 3 bases, leaving 11 bases of the junction unmatched. CDR1 is MNHNS and CDR2 is SASEGT in the germline V gene. The CDR3 coding sequence is TGTGCCAGCAGTGAGGGCAGGGGGCCGATCGGAGGCTACACCTTC. Residues: CASSEGRGPIGGYTF.

This clone was counted a few times. The J gene is TRBJ2-7, the V gene TRBV5-1, with a possible D match to TRBD1 (6 bases). This CDR3 is 14 amino acids long. V was shortened by 0 bases and J by 5 bases, with 12 bases between the two germline ends. CDR1 is SGHRS, CDR2 YFSETQ, per germline. The CDR3 DNA is TGCGCCAGCAGCTTGGGCCAGGGGTTCAACGAGCAGTACTTC. Translating it yields CASSLGQGFNEQYF.

This chain uses TRBV18 with TRBJ2-4; 7 bases align to TRBD1. CDR1 KGHSH and CDR2 LQKENI come from the germline V gene. This CDR3 has 14 amino acids. V shed 5 bases, J shed 1 base, and the junction held 2 bases outside the gene matches. The CDR3 DNA sequence: TGTGCCAGCTCATTGACAGGGGCCAAAAACATTCAGTACTTC. Translated, it gives CASSLTGAKNIQYF.

The chain employs TRBV6-5 and TRBJ1-1; 10 nucleotides align to TRBD1. Germline trimming cut 0 bases from V and 1 base from J; bases unmatched to any gene: 2. In germline, CDR1 is MNHEY, CDR2 SVGAGI. CDR3 length: 16 amino acids. Here the CDR3 reads CASSYSRDRGNTEAFF. As DNA, the CDR3 is TGTGCCAGCAGTTACTCACGGGACAGGGGGAACACTGAAGCTTTCTTT.

V and J are TRBV6-5 and TRBJ1-1; a possible D gene is TRBD1 (5 bases). This CDR3 region has 14 residues. V was shortened by 6 bases and J by 0 bases, with 11 bases between the two germline ends. Per germline, CDR1 MNHEY and CDR2 SVGAGI. The CDR3 region is CASSWGPMNTEAFF. The DNA for the CDR3 is TGTGCCAGCAGCTGGGGACCGATGAACACTGAAGCTTTCTTT.

This clone has more than one count but fewer than ten. The rearrangement uses TRBV30 and TRBJ1-5; a possible D gene is TRBD1 (6 bases). The V end was cut by 0 bases, the J end by 6 bases, with 9 bases between. Germline CDR1 and CDR2: GTSNPN and SVGIG (reference sequence). The CDR3 length is 13 residues. The CDR3 DNA is TGTGCCTGGAGTGTACAGGGTACTCAGCCCCAGCATTTT. It codes for CAWSVQGTQPQHF.

The gene calls are TRBV5-5 and TRBJ2-7; D perhaps matches TRBD1 (6 bases). The CDR3 runs to 13 residues. V lost 4 bases, J lost 3 bases, and 11 bases lay in between. Germline V gene sequence: CDR1 SGHKS, CDR2 YYEKEE (reference sequence). The CDR3 DNA follows: TGTGCCAGCAGCCCAGGACAGCGCTACGAGCAGTACTTC. Its translation is CASSPGQRYEQYF.

The chain uses TRBV5-4 and TRBJ1-6, with D perhaps TRBD1 (6 bases). The CDR3 length is 19 residues. V lost 3 bases and J lost 0, with 19 bases in between. Germline V gives CDR1 SGHNT, CDR2 YYREEE (reference sequence). DNA for the CDR3: TGTGCCAGCAGCTCCGGACAGCTGAGCATGAGCTCCTATAATTCACCCCTCCACTTT. Its translation: CASSSGQLSMSSYNSPLHF. Drawing the rest from reference TRBV5-4 and TRBJ1-6, the complete variable domain is ETGVTQSPTHLIKTRGQQVTLRCSSQSGHNTVSWYQQALGQGPQFIFQYYREEENGRGNFPPRFSGLQFPNYSSELNVNALELDDSALYLCASSSGQLSMSSYNSPLHFGNGTRLTVT.

The rearrangement links TRBV25-1 to TRBJ2-7; 9 bases fit TRBD1. The V gene's germline CDR1 is MGHDK and CDR2 SYGVNS. J was trimmed by 6 bases and V by 4 bases; bases with no gene match: 16. The CDR3 is made up of 17 amino acids. In DNA form, the CDR3 reads TGTGCCAGCAGTGTCCCCGGGACAGGGTCCGCATCGGGCGAGCAGTACTTC. Protein: CASSVPGTGSASGEQYF.

This chain links TRBV9 with TRBJ1-2; no definite D call. Germline V gives CDR1 SGDLS, CDR2 YYNGEE. CDR3 length equals 14 residues. V was clipped by 0 bases and J by 3 bases, with 9 bases between them. In nucleotides, the CDR3 is TGTGCCAGCAGCGTAGAGTCCGCGGACTATGGCTACACCTTC. Its protein is CASSVESADYGYTF.

This chain uses TRBV27 with TRBJ2-2, with 8 positions matching TRBD1. CDR3 length: 15 residues. The germline V gene has CDR1 MNHEY and CDR2 SMNVEV (reference sequence). J was trimmed by 5 bases and V by 6 bases; bases with no gene match: 8. CDR3 coding DNA: TGTGCCAGCAGCACGAGGACAGGGCTAACCGGGGAGCTGTTTTTT. Translating gives CASSTRTGLTGELFF.

The chain links TRBV7-9 to TRBJ1-6, with no clear D. Germline V gene lookup returns CDR1 SEHNR and CDR2 FQNEAQ (reference sequence). The CDR3 has 12 amino acids. Between the trimmed V and J ends, which lost 4 bases and 9 bases, there was a span of 7 bases. In DNA form, the CDR3 reads TGTGCCAGCAGCTGGCCCGGTTCACCCCTCCACTTT. Protein: CASSWPGSPLHF. The whole variable domain, filled in from reference TRBV7-9 and TRBJ1-6, reads DTGVSQNPRHKITKRGQNVTFRCDPISEHNRLYWYRQTLGQGPEFLTYFQNEAQLEKSRLLSDRFSAERPKGSFSTLEIQRTEQGDSAMYLCASSWPGSPLHFGNGTRLTVT.

The rearrangement links TRBV11-3 to TRBJ2-1; 10 positions agree with TRBD1. V shed 5 bases and J 0 bases; nucleotides not matched to a gene: 10. CDR3 length equals 18 residues. Germline V CDR1 and CDR2: SGHNT, YENEEA. This CDR3 is CASSPRQGAESSYNEQFF. DNA of the CDR3: TGTGCCAGCAGCCCCAGACAGGGGGCCGAGAGCTCCTACAATGAGCAGTTCTTC. The full variable domain, rest sourced from reference TRBV11-3 and TRBJ2-1, is EAGVVQSPRYKIIEKKQPVAFWCNPISGHNTLYWYLQNLGQGPELLIRYENEEAVDDSQLPKDRFSAERLKGVDSTLKIQPAELGDSAVYLCASSPRQGAESSYNEQFFGPGTRLTVL.

This clone was recorded only once. V usage is TRBV30 and J usage is TRBJ1-3; no reliable D call. Trimming stripped 5 bases from V and 0 bases from J, with 8 bases between. The length of the CDR3 is 13 residues. Per the germline V gene, CDR1 is GTSNPN and CDR2 is SVGIG (reference sequence). CDR3 nucleotide sequence: TGTGCCTGGGGAATTAACTCTGGAAACACCATATATTTT. It encodes CAWGINSGNTIYF.

The chain uses TRBV5-1 and TRBJ2-1, with D possibly called TRBD1 or TRBD2 (5 bases each). Trimming pared 4 bases from V and 6 bases from J, leaving 20 bases between. The germline V gene has CDR1 SGHRS and CDR2 YFSETQ. The CDR3 is 16 amino acids. DNA for the CDR3: TGCGCCAGCAGCGCTGGGACCGACCCCCCACGCAATGAGCAGTTCTTC. It codes for CASSAGTDPPRNEQFF.

This rearrangement joins TRBV28 to TRBJ1-1, with a possible D match to TRBD1 (6 bases). CDR1 MDHEN and CDR2 SYDVKM come from the germline V gene. Trimming stripped 3 bases from V and 3 bases from J, with 11 bases between. The CDR3 contains 14 residues. CDR3 amino acids: CASSLDRGYTEAFF. CDR3 coding DNA: TGTGCCAGCAGTTTGGACAGAGGATACACTGAAGCTTTCTTT.

This rearrangement joins TRBV6-1 to TRBJ2-5, with D uncertain. The J call may be wrong; the DNA end is better matched by TRBJ2-7. CDR1 is MNHNS and CDR2 is SASEGT in the germline V gene. The CDR3 runs 15 residues. In DNA form, the CDR3 reads TGTGCCAGCAGTGAGACTCAGTTGCTTACCTACGAGCAGTACTTC. This encodes CASSETQLLTYEQYF.

J is TRBJ2-1 and V is TRBV2, with D hard to call. Per the germline V gene, CDR1 is SNHLY and CDR2 is FYNNEI. The CDR3 is 13 amino acids. The V gene lost 2 bases and the J gene lost 6 bases, with 8 bases spanning the gap. The CDR3 protein is CASSEQKFNEQFF. The DNA for the CDR3 is TGTGCCAGCAGTGAACAGAAATTCAATGAGCAGTTCTTC.

The rearrangement joins TRBV9 to TRBJ1-1, with 9 bases that match TRBD1. Germline values: CDR1 SGDLS, CDR2 YYNGEE. The CDR3 is made up of 15 amino acids. The J segment lost 4 bases and the V segment lost 0 bases, leaving 4 bases of the junction unmatched. CDR3: CASSVVVTGGTEAFF. The CDR3 DNA is TGTGCCAGCAGCGTAGTGGTGACAGGGGGCACTGAAGCTTTCTTT. The complete variable domain, with remaining parts taken from reference TRBV9 and TRBJ1-1, reads DSGVTQTPKHLITATGQRVTLRCSPRSGDLSVYWYQQSLDQGLQFLIQYYNGEERAKGNILERFSAQQFPDLHSELNLSSLELGDSALYFCASSVVVTGGTEAFFGQGTRLTVV.

The rearrangement links TRBV19 to TRBJ2-7; the D gene is possibly TRBD1 (5 bases). V gave up 3 bases and J gave up 1 base, with 16 bases separating them. The CDR3 spans 16 residues. Germline lookup yields CDR1 LNHDA and CDR2 SQIVND (reference sequence). CDR3 loop: CASSISGTGISYEQYF. The CDR3 DNA reads TGTGCCAGTAGTATCTCAGGAACAGGTATATCCTACGAGCAGTACTTC. Combining the CDR3 with reference TRBV19 and TRBJ2-7 gives the whole variable domain DGGITQSPKYLFRKEGQNVTLSCEQNLNHDAMYWYRQDPGQGLRLIYYSQIVNDFQKGDIAEGYSVSREKKESFPLTVTSAQKNPTAFYLCASSISGTGISYEQYFGPGTRLTVT.

The V call is TRBV15, the J call TRBJ2-4; TRBD1 might be the D (5 bases). Germline assignment: CDR1 LNHNV and CDR2 YYDKDF (reference sequence). The CDR3 has 14 amino acids. V was pared by 1 base and J by 6 bases, with 10 bases between. Here the CDR3 reads CATSRGGRTNIQYF. The CDR3, as DNA: TGTGCCACCAGCAGAGGGGGCCGGACAAACATTCAGTACTTC. Using reference TRBV15 and TRBJ2-4 for the parts outside the CDR3, the full variable domain is DAMVIQNPRYQVTQFGKPVTLSCSQTLNHNVMYWYQQKSSQAPKLLFHYYDKDFNNEADTPDNFQSRRPNTSFCFLDIRSPGLGDTAMYLCATSRGGRTNIQYFGAGTRLSVL.

The chain carries TRBV4-1 and TRBJ1-4; the D is unclear. This CDR3 comprises 13 residues. The germline gives CDR1 MGHRA, CDR2 YSYEKL. V gave up 4 bases and J gave up 7 bases, with 10 bases separating them. CDR3 sequence reads: CASSLWVCEKLFF. As DNA, the CDR3 is TGCGCCAGCAGCCTATGGGTGTGTGAAAAACTGTTTTTT.

The table lists this clone with a count of one. The chain is built from TRBV7-2 and TRBJ2-7; D remains unclear. V was clipped by 5 bases and J by 2 bases, with 7 bases between them. Germline values: CDR1 SGHTA, CDR2 FQGNSA. The CDR3 contains 12 residues. CDR3 amino acids: CASSPFPYEQYF. The CDR3 nucleotides read TGTGCCAGCAGCCCGTTCCCCTACGAGCAGTACTTC. The entire variable domain, with the rest obtained from reference TRBV7-2 and TRBJ2-7, is as follows: GAGVSQSPSNKVTEKGKDVELRCDPISGHTALYWYRQSLGQGLEFLIYFQGNSAPDKSGLPSDRFSAERTGGSVSTLTIQRTQQEDSAVYLCASSPFPYEQYFGPGTRLTVT.

The J gene is TRBJ2-2, the V gene TRBV5-1, with TRBD2 matching over 7 bases. CDR3 size: 15 residues. V gave up 2 bases and J gave up 1 base; unmatched junction bases: 2. The germline CDR1 and CDR2 sequences are SGHRS and YFSETQ. The CDR3 reads CASSFQRGNTGELFF. In nucleotides, the CDR3 is TGCGCCAGCAGCTTCCAGCGGGGGAACACCGGGGAGCTGTTTTTT.

This clone was counted a single time. The chain recombines TRBV11-3 with TRBJ2-2; D remains unclear. The CDR3 runs 15 residues. CDR1 and CDR2 from the germline V gene are SGHNT and YENEEA. The V and J ends lost 3 bases and 5 bases respectively, with 13 bases between them. For the CDR3, the DNA is TGTGCCAGCAGCTTGTCCCCGCCAGGAACCGGGGAGCTGTTTTTT. Translation gives CASSLSPPGTGELFF. Supplemented by reference TRBV11-3 and TRBJ2-2, the full variable domain reads EAGVVQSPRYKIIEKKQPVAFWCNPISGHNTLYWYLQNLGQGPELLIRYENEEAVDDSQLPKDRFSAERLKGVDSTLKIQPAELGDSAVYLCASSLSPPGTGELFFGEGSRLTVL.

The rearrangement joins TRBV2 to TRBJ2-7, with unresolved D. The germline CDR1 and CDR2 sequences are SNHLY and FYNNEI. The CDR3 has 12 amino acids. V lost 7 bases and J 3 bases, leaving 10 bases between the germline ends. The CDR3 region has the DNA TGTGCCAGCACCACGGACGGCTACGAGCAGTACTTC. Translating gives CASTTDGYEQYF.

This clone was seen once. The V call is TRBV6-1, the J call TRBJ2-5; D call uncertain. V lost 3 bases and J lost 3, with 5 bases in between. Germline CDR1 is MNHNS and CDR2 is SASEGT. The CDR3 loop spans 12 amino acids. For the CDR3, the DNA is TGTGCCAGCAGTGACAGGAAAGAGACCCAGTACTTC. Its protein product is CASSDRKETQYF.

V usage is TRBV2 and J usage is TRBJ2-2; 9 nucleotides match TRBD1. Germline CDR1 and CDR2: SNHLY and FYNNEI. The V segment lost 5 bases and the J segment 6 bases; nucleotides outside the gene matches: 7. The length of the CDR3 is 15 residues. The CDR3 coding sequence is TGTGCCAGCAGTATCTCGGGACAGGGATCCGGGGAGCTGTTTTTT. Translation: CASSISGQGSGELFF.